The 28 T cell receptor beta chains reported below all come from one sample, sequenced in a study of early T cells in non-severe SARS-CoV-2 infection (dated by TCRdb to 2020 to 2023). The library was obtained by 5' RACE. Instrument on record: NextSeq 500. TCRdb reprocessing: public reads trimmed at Q25 with fastp, clones called with MiXCR, in-frame beta chains kept. Every CDR3 protein is listed once, alongside the most common genes and DNA of its rows. In all, the sample holds tens of thousands of distinct CDR3 sequences, and approximately 10% of those were seen once. Together, the top ten hold under 4.5% of the sample. The source was whole blood, collected at baseline. Every receptor here comes from an adult who was a healthcare worker with PCR-confirmed SARS-CoV-2 infection or an uninfected control (not recorded which).

This clonotype was seen a few times. The genes are TRBV7-8 and TRBJ2-3, with 9 bases that match TRBD1. The V segment lost 4 bases and the J segment 2 bases; nucleotides outside the gene matches: 1. Germline CDR1 SGHVS, CDR2 FQNEAQ. The CDR3 contains 14 residues. The CDR3 here is CASSWDRDTDTQYF. The DNA for the CDR3 is TGTGCCAGCAGCTGGGACAGGGACACAGATACGCAGTATTTT.

This clonotype showed up many times. The rearrangement links TRBV5-6 to TRBJ1-6; weak D call: TRBD1 (6 bases). CDR1 SGHDT and CDR2 YYEEEE come from the germline V gene. The V end was cut by 4 bases, the J end by 6 bases, with 23 bases between. CDR3 length: 18 residues. CDR3 coding DNA: TGTGCCAGCAGCCAGACAGGAGGGCTCTTTCGCCTTAATTCACCCCTCCACTTT. Residues: CASSQTGGLFRLNSPLHF.

This clonotype came up a few times. The gene calls are TRBV5-1 and TRBJ1-5; 7 positions match TRBD1. The CDR3 totals 14 residues. V lost 1 base to trimming and J lost 6 bases; unmatched junction nucleotides: 4. Per the germline V gene, CDR1 is SGHRS and CDR2 is YFSETQ. CDR3 nucleotide sequence: TGCGCCAGCAGCTTGAGACAGGGAAGTCAGCCCCAGCATTTT. Translated, it gives CASSLRQGSQPQHF.

This clonotype was recorded many times. V gene TRBV19 combines with J gene TRBJ2-2, with D perhaps TRBD1 (5 bases). Germline CDR1 reads LNHDA; CDR2 reads SQIVND (reference sequence). The CDR3 covers 16 residues. V was shortened by 7 bases and J by 4 bases, with 19 bases between the two germline ends. CDR3 amino acids: CASTGAGGGRTGELFF. The CDR3 region has the DNA TGTGCCAGTACTGGGGCAGGCGGCGGTCGCACCGGGGAGCTGTTTTTT.

This clonotype was observed a few times. The chain joins TRBV20-1 to TRBJ1-2; TRBD1 matches 11 bases. Germline V gene data show CDR1 as DFQATT and CDR2 as SNEGSKA (reference sequence). The CDR3 length is 14 residues. The V gene end was trimmed by 2 bases and the J gene end by 7 bases; junction bases not matched to a gene: 6. The CDR3 bases are TGCAGTGCTAGAATCCGGACAGGGGGCAGTGGCTACACCTTC. This encodes CSARIRTGGSGYTF.

This chain links TRBV7-8 with TRBJ1-1; D not resolved. V was cut by 4 bases and J by 2 bases, with 11 bases left in between. Germline V CDR1 and CDR2: SGHVS, FQNEAQ. The CDR3 sequence is 14 residues long. CDR3 bases: TGTGCCAGCAGCTCCCTACTGGACAACACTGAAGCTTTCTTT. It is translated as CASSSLLDNTEAFF.

The chain has TRBV6-4 and TRBJ1-1; the D is unclear. CDR1 is MRHNA and CDR2 is SNTAGT in the germline V gene. V was cut by 8 bases and J by 1 base, with 17 bases left in between. This CDR3 has 15 residues. The CDR3 bases are TGTGCCAGCCGATATTTCACGGTGGGGAACACTGAAGCTTTCTTT. It specifies CASRYFTVGNTEAFF.

The gene calls are TRBV6-5 and TRBJ1-4; TRBD1 matches 10 bases. This CDR3 has 15 amino acids. V shed 2 bases, J shed 6 bases, and the junction held 3 bases outside the gene matches. Germline CDR1 is MNHEY and CDR2 is SVGAGI. The chain's CDR3 is CASSYRGTGDEKLFF. CDR3 coding DNA: TGTGCCAGCAGTTACCGTGGGACAGGGGATGAAAAACTGTTTTTT.

This CDR3 reads CASSFHPGTGQGVGYTF. The CDR3 region has the DNA TGTGCCAGCAGTTTTCATCCGGGCACAGGACAGGGAGTTGGCTACACCTTC. V usage is TRBV28 and J usage is TRBJ1-2; 8 bases align to TRBD1. V shed 3 bases and J 7 bases; nucleotides not matched to a gene: 16. Germline V gene data show CDR1 as MDHEN and CDR2 as SYDVKM. This CDR3 spans 17 amino acids.

V gene TRBV2 combines with J gene TRBJ1-2; D gene ambiguous. Germline values: CDR1 SNHLY, CDR2 FYNNEI. This CDR3 is built from 12 residues. Trimming shortened V by 1 base and J by 4 bases, and 4 bases separated the two germline ends. The CDR3 DNA reads TGTGCCAGCAGTGAAGGACTCTATGGCTACACCTTC. Translated: CASSEGLYGYTF.

The sample holds a few counts of this clonotype. The CDR3 loop reads CANARGGSYNEQFF. The CDR3, as DNA: TGTGCCAATGCCCGAGGCGGCTCCTACAATGAGCAGTTCTTC. The genes are TRBV7-2 and TRBJ2-1; no definite D call. The germline V and J ends were trimmed by 10 bases and 0 bases, with 13 bases remaining between them. This CDR3 spans 14 amino acids. Germline CDR1 is SGHTA and CDR2 is FQGNSA.

The V and J genes are TRBV18 and TRBJ2-5; D remains ambiguous. Germline V CDR1 and CDR2: KGHSH, LQKENI. The CDR3 is made up of 13 amino acids. The V gene lost 3 bases and the J gene lost 5 bases, with 10 bases spanning the gap. The CDR3 loop is CASSPGIEETQYF. CDR3 bases: TGTGCCAGCTCACCGGGGATAGAGGAGACCCAGTACTTC.

CDR3 coding DNA: TGTGCCAGCAGCCCACCGGTGGCAGGGATAAATGAAGCTTTCTTT. Its translation is CASSPPVAGINEAFF. J is TRBJ1-1 and V is TRBV7-9; a possible D gene is TRBD1 (5 bases). Trimming stripped 5 bases from V and 7 bases from J, with 20 bases between. CDR1 and CDR2 (germline): SEHNR, FQNEAQ (reference sequence). The CDR3 sequence is 15 residues long.

The V gene is TRBV4-1, the J gene TRBJ2-1; 13 bases match TRBD2. The CDR3 sequence is 16 residues long. Germline V gene sequence: CDR1 MGHRA, CDR2 YSYEKL. After removal of 4 bases from V and 6 bases from J, the junction contained 6 bases not matched to a gene. As DNA, the CDR3 is TGCGCCAGCAGCCGACGACTAGCGGGAGGAACCAATGAGCAGTTCTTC. Translating it yields CASSRRLAGGTNEQFF.

This clonotype was counted a few times. The J gene is TRBJ2-1, the V gene TRBV20-1; D uncertain. V was cut by 0 bases and J by 6 bases, with 9 bases left in between. The CDR3 is 13 residues long. Germline loops: CDR1 DFQATT, CDR2 SNEGSKA (reference sequence). The DNA of the CDR3 is TGCAGTGCTAGAGAAGTGCTCATCAATGAGCAGTTCTTC. It yields the protein CSAREVLINEQFF.

This chain joins TRBV5-1 and TRBJ2-3, with D possibly matching TRBD1 (6 bases). The CDR3 is 14 amino acids. V was trimmed by 4 bases and J by 0 bases, leaving 9 bases between them. From germline, CDR1 is SGHRS and CDR2 YFSETQ. CDR3 DNA sequence: TGCGCCAGCAGCAGGGACAAAAGCACAGATACGCAGTATTTT. This codes for CASSRDKSTDTQYF. Looking up the rest from reference TRBV5-1 and TRBJ2-3 gives the full variable domain: KAGVTQTPRYLIKTRGQQVTLSCSPISGHRSVSWYQQTPGQGLQFLFEYFSETQRNKGNFPGRFSGRQFSNSRSEMNVSTLELGDSALYLCASSRDKSTDTQYFGPGTRLTVL.

V usage is TRBV7-9 and J usage is TRBJ2-5, with 10 positions matching TRBD1. The germline V gene encodes CDR1 SEHNR and CDR2 FQNEAQ (reference sequence). J gave up 2 bases and V 4 bases, and 4 bases lay outside the gene matches. The CDR3 spans 15 residues. CDR3 DNA: TGTGCCAGCAGCTCGGGACAGGGGAAGCAAGAGACCCAGTACTTC. Protein: CASSSGQGKQETQYF.

This clonotype was observed a few times. This sequence joins TRBV5-1 and TRBJ2-5; D remains ambiguous. V lost 4 bases and J 2 bases, leaving 6 bases between the germline ends. CDR1 and CDR2 (germline): SGHRS, YFSETQ. CDR3 size: 12 residues. CDR3 loop: CASSRSQETQYF. CDR3 in DNA: TGCGCCAGCAGCCGCAGTCAAGAGACCCAGTACTTC.

This clonotype was counted only a few times. The V and J genes are TRBV7-6 and TRBJ2-1; possible D gene TRBD1, 5 bases. CDR1 SGHVS and CDR2 FNYEAQ come from the germline V gene. Trimming removed 8 bases from V and 0 bases from J, with 23 bases in between. The CDR3 is made up of 18 amino acids. CDR3 loop: CASGSGLGALSSYNEQFF. The CDR3 coding sequence is TGTGCCAGCGGCTCAGGGCTAGGGGCTTTGAGCTCCTACAATGAGCAGTTCTTC.

The rearrangement uses TRBV5-6 and TRBJ2-1; D is unresolved. Per germline, CDR1 SGHDT and CDR2 YYEEEE. This CDR3 has 14 residues. V was trimmed by 2 bases and J by 0 bases, leaving 6 bases between them. CDR3 in DNA: TGTGCCAGCAGCTTTCTGAGCTCCTACAATGAGCAGTTCTTC. It specifies CASSFLSSYNEQFF.

This clonotype was observed once. CDR3 DNA: TGCAGCGTTGAGGGCCGGGAAGAGACCCAGTACTTC. It yields the protein CSVEGREETQYF. The chain uses TRBV29-1 and TRBJ2-5; D gene ambiguous. Germline V gives CDR1 SQVTM, CDR2 ANQGSEA. V lost 3 bases, J lost 3 bases, and 8 bases lay in between. This CDR3 has 12 residues.

This clonotype has at least ten counts. The CDR3 nucleotides read TGTGCCAGCAGCGGGACAGGGAAATTGGTTGGTGGCTACACCTTC. Protein sequence: CASSGTGKLVGGYTF. This rearrangement joins TRBV11-2 to TRBJ1-2; 9 nucleotides line up with TRBD1. The CDR3 sequence is 15 residues long. Germline CDR1 reads SGHAT; CDR2 reads FQNNGV. V gave up 5 bases and J gave up 7 bases; unmatched junction bases: 11.

This chain connects TRBV6-5 to TRBJ2-7; a possible D gene is TRBD1 (6 bases). The CDR3 consists of 14 residues. CDR1 and CDR2 (germline): MNHEY, SVGAGI. V shed 6 bases and J shed 3 bases, with 15 bases lying between them. The chain's CDR3 is CASSTGTHFYEQYF. CDR3 sequence (DNA): TGTGCCAGCAGCACCGGGACACATTTCTACGAGCAGTACTTC.

There are many counts of this clonotype. This chain links TRBV12-3 or TRBV12-4 with TRBJ1-5, with a weak D call TRBD1 (5 bases). This CDR3 has 13 residues. V lost 6 bases and J lost 9, with 15 bases in between. CDR3 amino acids: CASSLTEVGPQHF. CDR3 DNA sequence: TGTGCCAGCAGCTTGACAGAAGTTGGGCCCCAGCATTTT.

At least ten counts were recorded for this clonotype. This rearrangement joins TRBV15 to TRBJ1-6, with unresolved D. Trimming removed 3 bases from V and 11 bases from J, with 17 bases in between. This CDR3 comprises 15 residues. In germline, CDR1 is LNHNV, CDR2 YYDKDF (reference sequence). As DNA, the CDR3 is TGTGCCACCAGCAGTGAGGACCTTATATTGGCACCCCTCCACTTT. This gives the protein CATSSEDLILAPLHF.

The CDR3 DNA is TGTGCCAGCGGACTAGGCCCCAATGAGCAGTTCTTC. Its protein is CASGLGPNEQFF. The chain combines TRBV6-5 with TRBJ2-1; TRBD2 matches 7 bases. The V segment lost 8 bases and the J segment 6 bases; nucleotides outside the gene matches: 4. This CDR3 is 12 amino acids long. From germline, CDR1 is MNHEY and CDR2 SVGAGI.

In this sample, this clonotype turned up many times. V is TRBV9 and J is TRBJ2-1, with a weak D call TRBD2 (5 bases). Germline V CDR1 and CDR2: SGDLS, YYNGEE. V lost 4 bases and J 5 bases, leaving 10 bases between the germline ends. This CDR3 is 13 amino acids long. DNA for the CDR3: TGTGCCAGCAGCATGAGGGAACACAATGAGCAGTTCTTC. It specifies CASSMREHNEQFF.

This clonotype turned up a few times. The genes are TRBV19 and TRBJ2-7; D gene uncertain. Germline V CDR1 and CDR2: LNHDA, SQIVND (reference sequence). V was cut by 6 bases and J by 0 bases, with 15 bases left in between. The CDR3 runs to 15 residues. The CDR3 DNA sequence: TGTGCCAGTAGCCCTATGCGGTCTAGCTCCTACGAGCAGTACTTC. This gives the protein CASSPMRSSSYEQYF. Using reference TRBV19 and TRBJ2-7 for the parts outside the CDR3, the full variable domain is DGGITQSPKYLFRKEGQNVTLSCEQNLNHDAMYWYRQDPGQGLRLIYYSQIVNDFQKGDIAEGYSVSREKKESFPLTVTSAQKNPTAFYLCASSPMRSSSYEQYFGPGTRLTVT.